These T cell receptor beta chains were read from a single sample in a study of post-analysis software for immune sequencing data. In TCRdb, the PCR reads were re-called with MiXCR into one record per CDR3 protein. The sample holds hundreds of thousands of distinct CDR3 sequences, 59% seen once. Sample: blood. The source is a girl aged 2 to 9 with multiple sclerosis. Both conserved end residues are part of each CDR3. The D gene is left open where the match is weak. Clone sizes are given selectively: once, few, many, or a class where the clone is expanded.

d_call: -; v_call: TRBV7-9; clone_size: -; j_call: TRBJ2-1; cdr3_aa: CASSLALGGVLTQETQFF; cdr3_nt: TGTGCCAGCAGCTTAGCGCTGGGCGGAGTACTAACCCAAGAGACCCAGTTCTTC
d_call: TRBD2; v_call: TRBV5-1; clone_size: -; j_call: TRBJ2-3; cdr3_aa: CASSLGLAGGPDTQYF; cdr3_nt: TGCGCCAGCAGCTTGGGGCTAGCGGGAGGCCCCGATACGCAGTATTTT
d_call: TRBD1; v_call: TRBV20-1; clone_size: once; j_call: TRBJ1-1; cdr3_aa: CSARVTGKVEAFF; cdr3_nt: TGCAGTGCTAGGGTGACAGGGAAGGTGGAAGCTTTCTTT
d_call: TRBD1; v_call: TRBV7-9; clone_size: -; j_call: TRBJ2-1; cdr3_aa: CASSPSGQGAPNEQFF; cdr3_nt: TGTGCCAGCAGCCCTTCGGGACAGGGGGCCCCCAATGAGCAGTTCTTC
d_call: TRBD1; v_call: TRBV11-2; clone_size: -; j_call: TRBJ1-2; cdr3_aa: CASSSPSRGNGYTF; cdr3_nt: TGTGCCAGCAGCTCCCCGAGCAGGGGGAATGGCTACACCTTC
d_call: TRBD2; v_call: TRBV20-1; clone_size: few; j_call: TRBJ2-3; cdr3_aa: CSAPLAGGDTQYF; cdr3_nt: TGCAGTGCCCCCCTAGCGGGGGGAGATACGCAGTATTTT
d_call: TRBD1; v_call: TRBV24-1; clone_size: -; j_call: TRBJ2-3; cdr3_aa: CATSGRDRVYTDTQYF; cdr3_nt: TGTGCCACCAGTGGACGGGACAGGGTTTACACAGATACGCAGTATTTT
d_call: -; v_call: TRBV4-1; clone_size: -; j_call: TRBJ2-3; cdr3_aa: CASSPQDTRSTDTQYF; cdr3_nt: TGCGCCAGCAGCCCTCAGGACACCCGAAGCACAGATACGCAGTATTTT
d_call: -; v_call: TRBV6-6; clone_size: -; j_call: TRBJ1-3; cdr3_aa: CASSYQGSPGNTIYF; cdr3_nt: TGTGCCAGCAGTTACCAGGGATCGCCTGGAAACACCATATATTTT
d_call: TRBD2; v_call: TRBV10-3; clone_size: once; j_call: TRBJ2-1; cdr3_aa: CAISESASGRGNEQFF; cdr3_nt: TGTGCCATCAGTGAGTCGGCTAGCGGGAGAGGTAATGAGCAGTTCTTC
d_call: -; v_call: TRBV4-1; clone_size: -; j_call: TRBJ2-5; cdr3_aa: CASSQPDSGGKTQYF; cdr3_nt: TGCGCCAGCAGCCAACCGGACAGTGGCGGGAAGACCCAGTACTTC
d_call: TRBD2; v_call: TRBV2; clone_size: -; j_call: TRBJ2-1; cdr3_aa: CASSGTNQFF; cdr3_nt: TGTGCCAGCAGCGGGACTAACCAGTTCTTC
d_call: -; v_call: TRBV10-1; clone_size: -; j_call: TRBJ2-2; cdr3_aa: CASSTSVVGELFF; cdr3_nt: -
d_call: -; v_call: TRBV12-3/TRBV12-4; clone_size: few; j_call: TRBJ2-5; cdr3_aa: CASSPETALRTQYF; cdr3_nt: TGTGCCAGCAGTCCCGAAACTGCATTAAGGACCCAGTACTTC
d_call: -; v_call: TRBV4-2; clone_size: -; j_call: TRBJ1-2; cdr3_aa: CASSQTGGGMGGYTF; cdr3_nt: TGTGCCAGCAGCCAGACGGGAGGCGGGATGGGAGGCTACACCTTC
d_call: -; v_call: TRBV12-3/TRBV12-4; clone_size: -; j_call: TRBJ1-2; cdr3_aa: CASSETAYGYTF; cdr3_nt: TGTGCCAGCAGCGAGACGGCCTATGGCTACACCTTC
d_call: TRBD1; v_call: TRBV29-1; clone_size: few; j_call: TRBJ1-2; cdr3_aa: CSVEEVPGTGGVSGYTF; cdr3_nt: TGCAGCGTTGAAGAAGTACCCGGGACAGGGGGTGTGTCTGGCTACACCTTC
d_call: -; v_call: TRBV6-6; clone_size: -; j_call: TRBJ2-1; cdr3_aa: CASSYVGGEWDKQFF; cdr3_nt: TGTGCCAGCAGTTACGTCGGGGGTGAGTGGGATAAGCAGTTCTTC
d_call: -; v_call: TRBV6-1; clone_size: -; j_call: TRBJ2-1; cdr3_aa: CASSEPQNEQFF; cdr3_nt: TGTGCCAGCAGTGAACCTCAAAATGAGCAGTTCTTC
d_call: TRBD2; v_call: TRBV29-1; clone_size: -; j_call: TRBJ2-1; cdr3_aa: CSERTSGTGEQFF; cdr3_nt: TGCAGCGAACGGACTAGCGGGACTGGGGAGCAGTTCTTC
d_call: -; v_call: TRBV6-5; clone_size: -; j_call: TRBJ2-1; cdr3_aa: CASSYSGSSEGNEQFF; cdr3_nt: TGTGCCAGCAGTTACTCAGGGTCGTCGGAGGGCAATGAGCAGTTCTTC
d_call: -; v_call: TRBV5-1; clone_size: -; j_call: TRBJ2-1; cdr3_aa: CASSLEGVQFF; cdr3_nt: TGCGCCAGCAGCTTGGAGGGGGTGCAGTTCTTC
d_call: -; v_call: TRBV5-1; clone_size: -; j_call: TRBJ2-5; cdr3_aa: CASSDLGPQETQYF; cdr3_nt: TGCGCCAGCAGCGATTTGGGACCTCAAGAGACCCAGTACTTC
d_call: -; v_call: TRBV7-3; clone_size: -; j_call: TRBJ2-6; cdr3_aa: CASSSSHRDVLTF; cdr3_nt: TGTGCCAGCAGCTCCTCTCACAGGGACGTCCTGACTTTC